This T cell receptor (beta chain) came from a study of vaccination and CD4 T cells after COVID-19 (dated by TCRdb to 2022 to 2024). Regarding the research as a whole: SARS-CoV-2 positivity had been established in the convalescent patients by nasal swab PCR, and mild disease was recorded in roughly ten of these patients and severe disease in one. Six males and four females were included in the convalescent cohort, with two Hispanic individuals, seven Caucasians, two Asians and one multiracial person represented. Participants got two doses of the Pfizer-BioNTech BNT162b2 vaccine (n=8) or two doses of the Moderna mRNA-1273 vaccine (n=2). Post-COVID blood samples from convalescent patients were collected a median of approximately 93 days after diagnosis, with a range of 35 to 161 days. Post-vaccine blood samples were obtained a median of approximately 70 days after the second vaccine dose, with a range of about 14 to 241 days. Overlapping spike peptide pools from SARS-CoV-2 and from the common cold coronaviruses HCoV-NL63, HCoV-OC43 and HCoV-229E were used as culture stimuli. Control cultures used a CEFX viral epitope pool as positive control, an HIV-1 Nef peptide pool as negative control, or no peptide. The spike-specific CD4+ TCR repertoire was compared before and after mRNA vaccination in fewer than eleven COVID-19 convalescent patients and a few infection-naive healthy vaccine recipients. On the study overall, not on this receptor specifically: Among the post-vaccine SARS-CoV-2-reactive clones in convalescent patients, a median about 86% showed up only after vaccination, which suggests vaccine-specific priming. An increase in the median number of SARS-CoV-2-reactive clonotypes from 21 after infection to a few dozen after vaccination was observed, but the change was not found to be significant. The number of convalescent patients in the study was relatively small, and the study did not examine early timepoints following natural infection. Nearly all vaccine-specific clones in convalescent patients (304 of 307) were mono-reactive for SARS-CoV-2 spike rather than cross-reactive with common cold coronaviruses.

From a lookup of the germline V gene, CDR1 and CDR2 are SGHTA and FQGNSA. Spanning cysteine to phenylalanine, the CDR3 consists of 19 amino acids. Here the CDR3 DNA is all that survives: 57 bases in frame from base 1. V trim: 2 bases; J trim: 2 bases; unmatched bases: 16. Libraries were prepared through PCR. DNA from cultured CD4+ T cells underwent TCR sequencing with the Oncomine TCR Beta short-read assay at the Johns Hopkins FTIC core. Genomic DNA was extracted from the cultured CD4+ T cells with the QIAamp micro DNA kit. Oncomine TCR Beta libraries from cultured CD4+ T cells were pooled with unique dual indexes and sequenced on an Illumina iSeq 100. The paper's data handling went like this. Non-productive sequences were removed, and CDR3s not starting with C, not ending with F or W, or shorter than 7 amino acids were discarded. Antigen-specific clonotypes were identified using the MANAFEST web application through comparison of peptide-stimulated wells with reference and other culture wells. An FDR below 0.05, an odds ratio above 5, and a productive frequency above 0.1% in at least two of three replicate wells were required for clones to be considered positive. A clonotype was classed as cross-reactive if the clonotype showed significant expansion both in SARS-CoV-2 spike wells and in at least one common cold coronavirus spike condition. Levenshtein distances (stringdist) and unrooted phylogenetic trees (ape) in R version 3.6.1 were used to assess CDR3 homology. TCRdb applied fastp at Q25 and MiXCR to the public reads, then kept only in-frame beta chains. CDR3 protein duplicates are merged, each entry listing the most common genes and DNA. TCRdb, rather than the study authors, made the V and J calls. The sample records around 13,000 distinct CDR3 sequences, about 54% of which are singletons. The ten biggest clones cover around 8% of the sample.

Concerning this clonotype itself: No cognate antigen has been identified for it. One base away there is no much larger clone; base qualities are not given.

The meaning of the sample's treatment or condition label: roughly ten-day PBMC culture with coronavirus spike peptide pools or control peptides (ViraFEST assay). The ViraFEST assay was used in the study, in which antigen-specific T cells were expanded with peptide pools and expanded clonotypes were subsequently identified by TCR sequencing. Positive SARS-CoV-2 PCR tests in the convalescent patients dated from March to December 2020, before Alpha, Beta and Delta variants emerged in the United States. Each well held millions of PBMCs cultured in IMDM containing roughly 5% human AB serum and 10 IU/ml IL-2, with about 10 ug/ml peptide pools added. Half of the culture medium was replaced with fresh IL-2-containing medium on days 3 and 7. After about 11 days of culture, CD4+ T cells were isolated by negative selection using the EasySep CD4+ T cell isolation kit. Ficoll-Paque Plus gradient centrifugation was used to isolate PBMCs from whole blood, and the isolated PBMCs were then either used fresh or cryopreserved at -140C. Culture conditions were generally each tested in triplicate wells.

This sequence originates from a human donor who had recovered from COVID-19. Material: CD4+ T cells from blood, cultured in vitro, obtained before SARS-CoV-2 vaccination. Recombination connected TRBV7-2 to TRBJ2-7; 9 bases in between match TRBD1. In nucleotides, the sequence is TGTGCCAGCAGCTTATCGCGACCCGGGACAGGGATGCTGGCCTACGAGCAGTACTTC. Translated, this gives CASSLSRPGTGMLAYEQYF.